This TCR beta chain originates from a study of CD8 T cells in ankylosing spondylitis (dated 2017 in TCRdb). A note on the overall study: The study profiled T cell receptor beta repertoires in healthy donors and ankylosing spondylitis patients to find disease-linked TCR variants. The whole study cohort included 108 healthy donors and about two dozen ankylosing spondylitis patients. Samples of peripheral blood were taken, and for ankylosing spondylitis patients, synovial fluid was collected as well.

The CDR3 starts with the cysteine, ends with the phenylalanine, and has 12 residues. The DNA shown is the 36-base CDR3, in frame from base 1. Trimming costs V 3 bases and J 1 base, and their ends lie 4 bases apart. This clonotype was seen many times. Its antigen target is currently unknown. No base-level quality is on record; no much larger clone is a single base apart. Data came from an Illumina HiSeq 2500. Quantitative 5'-RACE with molecular barcodes was the method used to prepare the TCR beta libraries. Regarding the original processing steps: A new computational method, built on a probabilistic model of VDJ rearrangement, was used to identify disease-linked TCR variants. TCRdb reanalyzed the raw reads on its own, using fastp at Q25 for trimming and MiXCR for clone calling, and kept in-frame beta chains. Identical CDR3 proteins give one entry, which carries the most common genes and DNA. What appears here as the V and J calls and clone size reflects TCRdb's work, not the paper's. In this sample the table shows 700,000 or so distinct CDR3 sequences, around a fifth of which occur a single time. Over 15% of the sample is in the top ten clones.

Overall study results and their limits: Blood from ankylosing spondylitis patients appeared to be characterized by a TCR beta motif composed of about eight highly homologous amino acid variants. Some of the motif variants had been reported before in the synovial fluid and blood of reactive arthritis patients, a finding that suggests common disease-initiation mechanisms. In peripheral blood, the disease-linked clones were found at relatively low frequencies and had a CD8+ phenotype. The disease-linked clones were reported to be significantly enriched in matched synovial fluid samples from ankylosing spondylitis patients.

The chain employs TRBV12-3 or TRBV12-4 and TRBJ2-7; the D gene cannot be named for sure. Sequencing was done on a sample of blood, either unsorted or a sorted T cell fraction (not recorded which). This receptor was taken from a male donor with ankylosing spondylitis. CDR3 loop: CASSFLSYEQYF. The sequenced DNA is TGTGCCAGCAGTTTTCTTTCCTACGAGCAGTACTTC.